Each of the 17 T cell receptor beta chains below was sequenced from the same sample in a study of blood T cell repertoires in COVID-19. TCRdb keeps only in-frame clones here, not all; method: immunoSEQ multiplex PCR. The sample yields a few hundred thousand clones, around 84% seen once. The sample was peripheral blood. These receptors came from a woman aged 55-70 years who had recovered from COVID-19.

CDR3 amino acids: CASSLGGTGNEQFF. Written as DNA, the CDR3 is TGTGCCAGCAGCTTAGGCGGGACGGGCAATGAGCAGTTCTTC. This rearrangement joins TRBV7-3 to TRBJ2-1, with D perhaps matching TRBD2 (6 bases). The V end was cut by 2 bases, the J end by 6 bases, with 11 bases between. Germline CDR1 is SGHTA and CDR2 is FQGTGA. The CDR3 runs 14 residues.

The V gene is TRBV19, the J gene TRBJ1-1; no clear D. Germline CDR1 LNHDA, CDR2 SQIVND (reference sequence). The CDR3 totals 17 residues. Trimming stripped 1 base from V and 3 bases from J, with 18 bases between. The CDR3 DNA follows: TGTGCCAGTAGTATAGCGAGGGTAAGGAAGAGGGACACTGAAGCTTTCTTT. This encodes CASSIARVRKRDTEAFF.

This chain joins TRBV5-4 and TRBJ1-1; TRBD1 aligns across 10 bases. Per the germline V gene, CDR1 is SGHNT and CDR2 is YYREEE (reference sequence). The CDR3 is 15 residues long. With 7 bases clipped from V and 3 bases from J, the junction kept 9 bases outside the gene matches. The CDR3 coding sequence is TGTGCCAGCGGAGACAGGGGGCGCGGGGACACTGAAGCTTTCTTT. Translated: CASGDRGRGDTEAFF.

The genes are TRBV6-5 and TRBJ2-3; the D is unclear. V was pared by 6 bases and J by 1 base, with 11 bases between. The CDR3 spans 14 residues. The germline CDR1 and CDR2 sequences are MNHEY and SVGAGI. The CDR3 is CASRARSGTDTQYF. CDR3 sequence (DNA): TGTGCCAGCAGAGCTAGGAGCGGCACAGATACGCAGTATTTT.

V usage is TRBV6-8 and J usage is TRBJ2-1; 13 nucleotides align to TRBD2. The CDR3 spans 18 residues. CDR1 MNHGY and CDR2 SAAAGT come from the germline V gene. Trimming cost V 6 bases and J 8 bases; bases outside gene matches: 16. The CDR3 spells CASRALAGGPGVLDEQFF. The CDR3 DNA reads TGTGCCAGCAGGGCACTAGCGGGGGGGCCAGGCGTGCTGGATGAGCAGTTCTTC.

This clone appeared a few times. This chain joins TRBV5-1 and TRBJ2-7; 7 bases line up with TRBD1. CDR1 is SGHRS, CDR2 YFSETQ, per germline. The trim removed 4 bases at V and 6 bases at J, leaving 19 bases unmatched. CDR3 length: 17 amino acids. The CDR3 DNA reads as TGCGCCAGCAGCCTCTGGAGCAGGAGGACAGGACCCTCCGAGCAGTACTTC. Amino acids: CASSLWSRRTGPSEQYF.

V and J are TRBV6-5 and TRBJ2-3; 7 bases map to TRBD1. Trimming took 4 bases from V and 0 from J; bases not matched to a gene: 7. Germline lookup yields CDR1 MNHEY and CDR2 SVGAGI. The CDR3 loop spans 16 amino acids. The CDR3 region is CASSFRDSPSTDTQYF. CDR3 in DNA: TGTGCCAGCAGTTTCCGGGACAGCCCTAGCACAGATACGCAGTATTTT.

V and J are TRBV4-3 and TRBJ2-2, with TRBD1 matching over 7 bases. With V trimmed by 0 bases and J by 3 bases, 1 base remained unmatched. The germline V gene encodes CDR1 LGHNA and CDR2 YSLEER. The CDR3 consists of 15 residues. The CDR3: CASSQETGDTGELFF. The CDR3 DNA reads as TGCGCCAGCAGCCAAGAAACAGGGGACACCGGGGAGCTGTTTTTT.

The chain joins TRBV5-4 to TRBJ1-1, with D possibly being TRBD1 (5 bases). This CDR3 comprises 14 residues. Germline V CDR1 and CDR2: SGHNT, YYREEE (reference sequence). Trimming took off 1 base at V and 7 bases at J, with 14 bases between the two ends. CDR3 sequence reads: CASSLPSGNSEAFF. The DNA of the CDR3 is TGTGCCAGCAGCTTGCCGTCAGGGAATAGTGAAGCTTTCTTT.

This clone was seen only once. The V call is TRBV18, the J call TRBJ1-2; 7 bases match TRBD1. The CDR3 is made up of 15 amino acids. Germline lookup yields CDR1 KGHSH and CDR2 LQKENI. V was clipped by 4 bases and J by 8 bases; unmatched bases: 13. CDR3 protein: CASSLGTAAGKGYTF. The CDR3 DNA reads TGTGCCAGCTCACTCGGGACAGCGGCAGGGAAGGGCTACACCTTC. Combining the CDR3 with reference TRBV18 and TRBJ1-2 gives the whole variable domain NAGVMQNPRHLVRRRGQEARLRCSPMKGHSHVYWYRQLPEEGLKFMVYLQKENIIDESGMPKERFSAEFPKEGPSILRIQQVVRGDSAAYFCASSLGTAAGKGYTFGSGTRLTVV.

Remarks on this clone: One junction end disagrees with the germline gene, perhaps due to a read error. CDR3 nucleotides: TGCAGCGGGAACGTAGGACATGGAGTAGTTTTT. Its protein is CSGNVGHGVVF. V is TRBV29-1 and J is TRBJ1-4; tentative D call: TRBD1 (5 bases). The CDR3 extends over 11 amino acids. Per the germline V gene, CDR1 is SQVTM and CDR2 is ANQGSEA. Full variable domain (rest looked up from reference TRBV29-1 and TRBJ1-4): SAVISQKPSRDICQRGTSLTIQCQVDSQVTMMFWYRQQPGQSLTLIATANQGSEATYESGFVIDKFPISRPNLTFSTLTVSNMSPEDSSIYLCSGNVGHGVVFGSGTQLSVL.

The count of this clone is one. CDR3 coding DNA: TGCGCCAGCAGCCCCCTCGCGGCCTCCTACGAGCAGTACTTC. Its protein product is CASSPLAASYEQYF. V usage is TRBV5-1 and J usage is TRBJ2-7, with D unresolved. The CDR3 runs to 14 residues. V lost 4 bases to trimming and J lost 0 bases, with 11 bases between them. Germline loops: CDR1 SGHRS, CDR2 YFSETQ.

V gene TRBV9 combines with J gene TRBJ1-3; 7 positions match TRBD1. This CDR3 spans 17 amino acids. V trimming: 3 bases; J trimming: 3 bases; junction bases outside the gene matches: 12. Germline lookup yields CDR1 SGDLS and CDR2 YYNGEE. The CDR3 loop reads CASSASGQVVFGNTIYF. CDR3 in DNA: TGTGCCAGCAGCGCATCAGGACAGGTAGTCTTTGGAAACACCATATATTTT.

The chain has TRBV5-4 and TRBJ1-2; 8 bases match TRBD1. CDR1 is SGHNT and CDR2 is YYREEE in the germline V gene (reference sequence). Trimming at V came to 4 bases and at J to 7 bases, leaving 3 bases not matched to a gene. The CDR3 loop spans 12 amino acids. DNA for the CDR3: TGTGCCAGCAGCGTAGACAGGGGTGGCTACACCTTC. This encodes CASSVDRGGYTF.

V gene TRBV2 combines with J gene TRBJ2-3; D possibly corresponds to TRBD2 (7 bases). V dropped 4 bases and J dropped 6 bases, with 17 bases sitting between them. Germline CDR1 and CDR2: SNHLY and FYNNEI. The CDR3 spans 15 residues. As DNA, the CDR3 is TGTGCCAGCAGTGGGGGGCTAGCGGATACGGATACGCAGTATTTT. Amino acids: CASSGGLADTDTQYF. Supplemented by reference TRBV2 and TRBJ2-3, the full variable domain reads EPEVTQTPSHQVTQMGQEVILRCVPISNHLYFYWYRQILGQKVEFLVSFYNNEISEKSEIFDDQFSVERPDGSNFTLKIRSTKLEDSAMYFCASSGGLADTDTQYFGPGTRLTVL.

The chain's CDR3 is CASSSIAGPADTGELFF. As DNA, the CDR3 is TGTGCCAGCTCAAGCATAGCGGGGCCCGCCGACACCGGGGAGCTGTTTTTT. The J gene is TRBJ2-2, the V gene TRBV18, with 8 bases fitting TRBD2. Losses at the gene ends were 5 bases for V and 3 bases for J; bases not matched to a gene: 11. Germline V gene lookup returns CDR1 KGHSH and CDR2 LQKENI. This CDR3 region has 17 residues.

A few counts support this clone. J is TRBJ1-1 and V is TRBV18, with D possibly being TRBD1 (6 bases). Per the germline V gene, CDR1 is KGHSH and CDR2 is LQKENI. V lost 0 bases, J lost 2 bases, and 13 bases lay in between. CDR3 length: 16 residues. CDR3 DNA: TGTGCCAGCTCACCACCGAATCAGGGGACAAACACTGAAGCTTTCTTT. Its translation is CASSPPNQGTNTEAFF.